This section outlines one TCR beta chain sequence together with its context. The record originates from a study of blood T cell repertoires in COVID-19. Original processing methods: For nucleated cells, counts were estimated from reference gene primer amplification. Some clones are missing from TCRdb's copy, which holds only in-frame ones; the method was immunoSEQ multiplex PCR. D and trimming were read from the DNA, whereas the V and J calls and clone size are those reported in that table. The sample has around 300,000 clones; under 90% are singletons. Recruitment covered 20 to 25 US areas and drew participants whose ages spanned roughly 18 to 89 years. Trimming at V came to 2 bases and at J to 8 bases, leaving 11 bases not matched to a gene. The germline gives CDR1 MDHEN, CDR2 SYDVKM. CDR3 length equals 16 residues.

The TCR was taken from a woman in her sixties or seventies who had recovered from COVID-19. The chain couples TRBV28 to TRBJ1-4, with TRBD1 matching over 7 bases. The sequencing sample was made of PBMCs or T cells enriched from blood (not recorded which). CDR3 region: CASSLQFVRGLEKLFF. For the CDR3, the DNA is TGTGCCAGCAGTTTACAATTCGTCAGGGGGTTGGAAAAACTGTTTTTT.